The clone carrying this T cell receptor beta chain occurred a few times. Additional DNA sequences in this sample encode the identical CDR3. The record originates from a study of cytomegalovirus exposure and HLA in healthy donors. The CDR3 spans 17 residues. V lost 1 base and J lost 2; bases outside the gene matches: 6. Germline loops: CDR1 KGHSH, CDR2 LQKENI. PCR amplification relied on 60 Vbeta primers (plus 13 Jbeta primers). Data came from immunoSEQ multiplex PCR; TCRdb stores just in-frame clones and leaves some out. The sample lists 75,000 to 100,000 clones; 7.6% were seen once. The chain has TRBV18 and TRBJ2-2; 8 nucleotides line up with TRBD1. The sequenced sample was PBMCs. This clonotype originated in a man aged 45-60 years in good health and CMV-seronegative. The CDR3 reads CASSPLPQGANTGELFF. CDR3 sequence (DNA): TGTGCCAGCTCACCACTCCCCCAGGGGGCTAACACCGGGGAGCTGTTTTTT.